Listed here are 27 T cell receptor beta chains from one sample, sequenced in a study of Tregs in tolerant kidney transplant recipients. Assay: immunoSEQ multiplex PCR; the TCRdb copy retains only in-frame clones and omits some. Among around 63,000 clones listed, approximately 85% were seen once. The sample here was Tregs from blood, taken before the transplant. These receptor sequences come from a human donor who received a combined kidney and bone marrow transplant.

The rearrangement joins TRBV9 to TRBJ2-2; a possible D gene is TRBD2 (6 bases). The germline gives CDR1 SGDLS, CDR2 YYNGEE. Trimming cost V 0 bases and J 4 bases, with 16 bases left between them. CDR3 length: 17 residues. The CDR3 DNA is TGTGCCAGCAGCGTAGTAGCGGCTAGTCGGGCCACCGGGGAGCTGTTTTTT. Protein: CASSVVAASRATGELFF. The entire variable domain, with the rest obtained from reference TRBV9 and TRBJ2-2, is as follows: DSGVTQTPKHLITATGQRVTLRCSPRSGDLSVYWYQQSLDQGLQFLIQYYNGEERAKGNILERFSAQQFPDLHSELNLSSLELGDSALYFCASSVVAASRATGELFFGEGSRLTVL.

This chain uses TRBV6-5 with TRBJ2-2; 11 positions agree with TRBD2. V lost 7 bases, J lost 5 bases, and 3 bases stayed unmatched. Germline CDR1 and CDR2: MNHEY and SVGAGI. The CDR3 totals 14 residues. The CDR3 sequence is CASKRLAGTGELFF. DNA of the CDR3: TGTGCCAGCAAACGACTAGCGGGAACCGGGGAGCTGTTTTTT.

The chain recombines TRBV5-6 with TRBJ1-2; no definite D call. Germline CDR1 and CDR2: SGHDT and YYEEEE. CDR3 size: 14 residues. Trimming cost V 0 bases and J 1 base, with 7 bases left between them. The DNA for the CDR3 is TGTGCCAGCAGCTTGGTTGGCGGTAACTATGGCTACACCTTC. Its translation is CASSLVGGNYGYTF.

The chain uses TRBV12-5 and TRBJ1-4; 7 nucleotides match TRBD1. Germline-derived CDR1 and CDR2 are LGHNT and FRNRAP. The CDR3 is made up of 15 amino acids. J gave up 5 bases and V 6 bases, and 9 bases lay outside the gene matches. CDR3 in amino acids: CASGLGGSSNEKLFF. Written as DNA, the CDR3 is TGTGCTAGTGGCTTAGGGGGCTCTTCAAATGAAAAACTGTTTTTT.

This clone was recorded a few times. The chain uses TRBV2 and TRBJ2-2; 12 nucleotides agree with TRBD2. This CDR3 spans 15 amino acids. The trim removed 4 bases at V and 5 bases at J, leaving 2 bases unmatched. The germline gives CDR1 SNHLY, CDR2 FYNNEI. The CDR3 loop reads CASSVGTSGTGELFF. The CDR3 bases are TGTGCCAGCAGTGTTGGGACTAGCGGGACCGGGGAGCTGTTTTTT.

About this clone: Other DNA sequences of this sample code for an identical CDR3. The CDR3 DNA follows: TGTGCCAGCTCACCGTACGAGACCCAGTACTTC. Translated: CASSPYETQYF. The chain has TRBV18 and TRBJ2-5, with D unresolved. CDR1 KGHSH and CDR2 LQKENI come from the germline V gene. The CDR3 consists of 11 residues. Trimming removed 3 bases at V and 5 bases at J, with 4 bases between.

This rearrangement joins TRBV5-6 to TRBJ2-7; TRBD2 is a possible D gene (5 bases). Germline V gives CDR1 SGHDT, CDR2 YYEEEE. V shed 3 bases and J shed 2 bases, with 15 bases lying between them. This CDR3 is built from 15 residues. CDR3 DNA sequence: TGTGCCAGCAGCTCCTTACTCGGGAAGACCTACGAGCAGTACTTC. Its protein is CASSSLLGKTYEQYF.

The CDR3 sequence is CASIDFFTSTDTQYF. The CDR3 region has the DNA TGTGCCAGCATTGACTTCTTCACTAGCACAGATACGCAGTATTTT. The J gene is TRBJ2-3, the V gene TRBV6-6; no reliable D call. Germline loops: CDR1 MNHNY, CDR2 SVGAGI (reference sequence). CDR3 length equals 15 residues. Trimming took off 7 bases at V and 0 bases at J, with 14 bases between the two ends.

The chain uses TRBV18 and TRBJ2-5, with D hard to call. The closer fit of TRBJ2-7 to the DNA end suggests the J call may be wrong. The CDR3 is made up of 13 amino acids. Germline-derived CDR1 and CDR2 are KGHSH and LQKENI. The DNA of the CDR3 is TGTGCCAGCTCACCAGAAATGGGCTACGAGCAGTACTTC. Translated, it gives CASSPEMGYEQYF.

J is TRBJ1-1 and V is TRBV10-3; D uncertain. The CDR3 extends over 13 amino acids. The germline gives CDR1 ENHRY, CDR2 SYGVKD. V gave up 6 bases and J gave up 5 bases, with 13 bases separating them. Written as DNA, the CDR3 is TGTGCCATCAGGGGATCCGGGAAAACTGAAGCTTTCTTT. Encoded protein: CAIRGSGKTEAFF.

The chain recombines TRBV7-9 with TRBJ1-2; D is possibly TRBD1 (5 bases). Per germline, CDR1 SEHNR and CDR2 FQNEAQ (reference sequence). The CDR3 sequence is 13 residues long. V gave up 5 bases and J gave up 8 bases, with 15 bases separating them. The CDR3 DNA reads TGTGCCAGCAGCACCCGGGACCTACGGGGCTACACCTTC. This codes for CASSTRDLRGYTF.

The rearrangement joins TRBV30 to TRBJ1-6; maybe TRBD1 (6 bases). The CDR3 consists of 17 residues. Germline values: CDR1 GTSNPN, CDR2 SVGIG (reference sequence). Trimming cost V 1 base and J 9 bases, with 22 bases left between them. CDR3 region: CAWSATGRMEAGSPLHF. As DNA, the CDR3 is TGTGCCTGGAGTGCGACAGGACGTATGGAAGCGGGTTCACCCCTCCACTTT.

The gene calls are TRBV4-1 and TRBJ1-5, with D unclear. The CDR3 spans 17 residues. Germline CDR1 reads MGHRA; CDR2 reads YSYEKL. V shed 2 bases and J shed 2 bases, with 16 bases lying between them. The CDR3 DNA reads as TGCGCCAGCAGCCAACCGTTTAGGGAATCAGGCAATCAGCCCCAGCATTTT. Residues: CASSQPFRESGNQPQHF.

The chain links TRBV10-2 to TRBJ1-3, with TRBD1 matching over 7 bases. This CDR3 is 15 amino acids long. V was clipped by 5 bases and J by 3 bases; unmatched bases: 7. CDR1 WSHSY and CDR2 SAAADI come from the germline V gene. The CDR3 nucleotides are TGCGCCAGCAGTCTCGAGGGGGCTTTTGGAAACACCATATATTTT. It codes for CASSLEGAFGNTIYF.

The chain is built from TRBV28 and TRBJ2-3; 10 bases fit TRBD2. The CDR3 has 14 residues. Germline assignment: CDR1 MDHEN and CDR2 SYDVKM. After removal of 6 bases from V and 4 bases from J, the junction contained 4 bases not matched to a gene. The CDR3 coding sequence is TGTGCCAGCAGAGCTAGCGGGGGTCCAGATACGCAGTATTTT. Amino acid sequence: CASRASGGPDTQYF.

The genes are TRBV5-6 and TRBJ2-3; no firm D call. The ends were cut back, 0 bases at V and 6 bases at J, with 14 bases in the middle. Germline V gene lookup returns CDR1 SGHDT and CDR2 YYEEEE. The CDR3 runs to 15 residues. The CDR3 here is CASSLGPSSLDTQYF. The CDR3 DNA sequence: TGTGCCAGCAGCTTGGGACCCTCTTCCCTGGATACGCAGTATTTT.

CDR3 residues: CASSPRQGSGHEQFF. CDR3 bases: TGTGCCAGCTCGCCGCGACAGGGATCGGGGCATGAGCAGTTCTTC. This chain links TRBV18 with TRBJ2-1; 7 bases map to TRBD1. The J segment lost 8 bases and the V segment lost 6 bases, leaving 13 bases of the junction unmatched. Germline values: CDR1 KGHSH, CDR2 LQKENI. The CDR3 is made up of 15 amino acids.

J is TRBJ2-3 and V is TRBV7-2; TRBD2 matches at 10 bases. Unmatched junction bases numbered 7, after V lost 1 base and J lost 6 bases. Germline-derived CDR1 and CDR2 are SGHTA and FQGNSA. The CDR3 extends over 16 amino acids. The CDR3 is CASSLGSSGRSDTQYF. In DNA form, the CDR3 reads TGTGCCAGCAGCTTAGGGTCTAGCGGGAGATCTGATACGCAGTATTTT.

The chain employs TRBV7-9 and TRBJ1-2, with no clear D. This CDR3 has 12 amino acids. With 2 bases removed from V and 4 bases from J, the gap between germline ends came to 5 bases. Looked up from germline, CDR1 is SEHNR and CDR2 is FQNEAQ (reference sequence). The DNA of the CDR3 is TGTGCCAGCAGCTTAAACAGCTATGGCTACACCTTC. Its translation: CASSLNSYGYTF.

The chain joins TRBV19 to TRBJ2-5; 15 positions match TRBD2. This CDR3 contains 17 residues. Germline-derived CDR1 and CDR2 are LNHDA and SQIVND (reference sequence). Trimming removed 5 bases from V and 2 bases from J; junction bases left unmatched: 6. The CDR3 DNA sequence: TGTGCCAGTAGTGGGGGACTAGCGGGGGGCTTACAAGAGACCCAGTACTTC. Amino acids: CASSGGLAGGLQETQYF.

The chain uses TRBV6-6 and TRBJ1-5, with D possibly being TRBD1 (5 bases). Germline V lookup: CDR1 MNHNY, CDR2 SVGAGI (reference sequence). The CDR3 is made up of 15 amino acids. V shed 7 bases and J shed 10 bases, with 23 bases lying between them. The CDR3 nucleotides read TGTGCCAGCACCCAGGGATGGACGGATTATGACCCCCAGCATTTT. This gives the protein CASTQGWTDYDPQHF.

In its sample, this clone was seen a few times. The V and J genes are TRBV7-8 and TRBJ1-2; no definite D call. V was cut by 6 bases and J by 8 bases, with 16 bases left in between. There are 13 residues in the CDR3. CDR1 SGHVS and CDR2 FQNEAQ come from the germline V gene. The CDR3 nucleotides are TGTGCCAGCAGGTCGGGGAAGGCAGCAGGCTACACCTTC. Translated, it gives CASRSGKAAGYTF.

This chain links TRBV6-1 with TRBJ2-7; 10 bases are a match to TRBD1. Germline CDR1 is MNHNS and CDR2 is SASEGT. The CDR3 extends over 15 amino acids. Trimming took 6 bases from V and 0 from J; bases not matched to a gene: 5. The CDR3 DNA follows: TGTGCCAGCAGCTTCCGGACAGGGGGCTCCTACGAGCAGTACTTC. This codes for CASSFRTGGSYEQYF.

The chain combines TRBV10-3 with TRBJ2-1; a weak D match, TRBD1 (6 bases). This CDR3 contains 11 residues. The germline V and J ends were trimmed by 10 bases and 7 bases, with 11 bases remaining between them. The germline gives CDR1 ENHRY, CDR2 SYGVKD. The CDR3 here is CATGAENEQFF. In nucleotides, the CDR3 is TGTGCCACAGGGGCGGAAAATGAGCAGTTCTTC.

The chain couples TRBV15 to TRBJ2-1, with 9 positions matching TRBD2. Germline-derived CDR1 and CDR2 are LNHNV and YYDKDF (reference sequence). This CDR3 contains 13 residues. V shed 0 bases, J shed 12 bases, and the junction held 3 bases outside the gene matches. Here the CDR3 DNA reads TGTGCCACCAGCAGAGATGGTAGCGGGAGGCAGTTCTTC. Its protein is CATSRDGSGRQFF.

Of note for this clone: One end of the junction does not line up with germline, which may come from a read error. The chain has TRBV11-2 and TRBJ1-1; weak D call: TRBD1 (6 bases). The CDR3 has 17 residues. Looked up from germline, CDR1 is SGHAT and CDR2 is FQNNGV. The CDR3 sequence: CTSSSFLSVRGGTEAFF. The CDR3 DNA reads TGTACCAGCAGCTCCTTCCTTTCCGTCAGGGGTGGAACTGAAGCTTTCTTT.

The genes are TRBV6-6 and TRBJ2-1, with no clear D. This CDR3 contains 15 residues. The germline V gene encodes CDR1 MNHNY and CDR2 SVGAGI (reference sequence). V gave up 0 bases and J gave up 9 bases, with 15 bases separating them. CDR3 DNA: TGTGCCAGCAGTTACTCACGATGGAGTTACGGTGAGCAGTTCTTC. Amino acid sequence: CASSYSRWSYGEQFF.